A selection of T cell receptor beta chains follows, all from one sample in a study of T cell responses to AZD1222 COVID-19 vaccine. Assay used: immunoSEQ multiplex PCR; TCRdb lists only in-frame clones, some missing. The data show 65,000 to 100,000 clones, under 95% seen once. Sequenced here: peripheral blood, sampled 28 days after the second AZD1222 dose. Receptors were obtained from an adult who received the AZD1222 COVID-19 vaccine. The CDR3 runs from the conserved cysteine through the conserved F or W. The D gene is left open where the match is weak. The size field is filled for only some rows; it gives once, few, many or a size class.

.	TRBD1	TRBJ2-5	TRBV4-2	TGTGCCAGCAGCCCGACAGGGGACGGCGGAGAGACCCAGTACTTC	CASSPTGDGGETQYF
.	TRBD2	TRBJ2-2	TRBV18	TGTGCCAGCTCACCACGGACTAGCGGGAACACCGGGGAGCTGTTTTTT	CASSPRTSGNTGELFF
.	.	TRBJ2-7	TRBV6-5	TGTGCCAACCAACCACTAGACTCCTACGAGCAGTACTTC	CANQPLDSYEQYF
few	TRBD2	TRBJ2-3	TRBV5-1	TGCGCCAGCAGCTTGGGAGACCGGGCTAGCGGGAGTGATACGCAGTATTTT	CASSLGDRASGSDTQYF
.	.	TRBJ2-7	TRBV9	TGTGCCAGCAGCGTAGTCCAGCGTCGCTACGAGCAGTACTTC	CASSVVQRRYEQYF
.	.	TRBJ1-3	TRBV5-1	TGCGCCAGCAGCTTAGGAGGGTCTGGAAACACCATATATTTT	CASSLGGSGNTIYF
.	TRBD1	TRBJ2-3	TRBV9	TGTGCCAGCAGCGCCGGACAGGGCACAGATACGCAGTATTTT	CASSAGQGTDTQYF
once	TRBD2	TRBJ2-1	TRBV5-4	TGTGCCAGCAGCTTGTGGACTAGCGGGAGATCAGGCGAGCAGTTCTTC	CASSLWTSGRSGEQFF
once	.	TRBJ2-5	TRBV7-2	TGTGCCAGCAGCCAGGGGGGGGCCGGGTACCAAGAGACCCAGTACTTC	CASSQGGAGYQETQYF
.	.	TRBJ2-1	TRBV7-2	TGTGCCAGCAGCCTAGACTGGACGTTCAATGAGCAGTTCTTC	CASSLDWTFNEQFF
once	.	TRBJ2-4	TRBV5-8	TGTGCCAGCAGCTTGGAGGAGGGTAGGGGAGCCAAAAACATTCAGTACTTC	CASSLEEGRGAKNIQYF
.	TRBD2	TRBJ2-3	TRBV5-1	TGCGCCAGCACCAATAGCGGGACTAGCACAGATACGCAGTATTTT	CASTNSGTSTDTQYF
.	TRBD2	TRBJ2-1	TRBV25-1	TGTGCCTGCGGGGGGAGCTCCCCTTACAATGAGCAGTTCTTC	CACGGSSPYNEQFF
.	.	TRBJ1-4	TRBV30	TGTGCCTGGAGAGGGAGCTCCGAAAAACTGTTTTTT	CAWRGSSEKLFF
.	TRBD2	TRBJ2-1	TRBV15	TGTGCCACCAGCAGAGGTGGGACTAGCGCGCTAAATGAGCAGTTCTTC	CATSRGGTSALNEQFF
.	.	TRBJ2-3	TRBV3-1/TRBV3-2	TGTGCCAGCAGTCTCCAGGGTTCAGATACGCAGTATTTT	CASSLQGSDTQYF
.	.	TRBJ2-7	TRBV20-1	TGCAGTGCTAGTGTAGGGGGGAGCTACGAGCAGTACTTC	CSASVGGSYEQYF
.	.	TRBJ1-2	TRBV10-3	TGTGCCATCAGTGAGGAGGGACGCTCTGGGGGCTACACCTTC	CAISEEGRSGGYTF
.	.	TRBJ2-5	TRBV5-8	TGTGCCAGCAGCCCGGCCAGGGGGGATCTTCAAGAGACCCAGTACTTC	CASSPARGDLQETQYF
once	.	TRBJ1-4	TRBV5-6	TGTGCCAGCAGCTTGGGGACGGTAGGGGAAAAACTGTTTTTT	CASSLGTVGEKLFF
.	.	TRBJ1-3	TRBV7-3	TGTGCCAGCAGCTTAATCGGAGGAAACACCATATATTTT	CASSLIGGNTIYF
.	.	TRBJ1-4	TRBV7-9	TGTGCCAGCAGCTTAAAAATGGGGGTTGCAACTAATGAAAAACTGTTTTTT	CASSLKMGVATNEKLFF
.	.	TRBJ1-5	TRBV11-1	TGTGCCAGCAGCCAGGGACCGGGACAAACTCAGCCCCAGCATTTT	CASSQGPGQTQPQHF
once	TRBD1	TRBJ2-2	TRBV19	TGTGCCAGTAACCCGGGACAGGTCACCGGGGAGCTGTTTTTT	CASNPGQVTGELFF
.	.	TRBJ1-1	TRBV28	TGTGCCAGCGCTGGGGGGACGACGAACACTGAAGCTTTCTTT	CASAGGTTNTEAFF
few	.	TRBJ2-5	TRBV6-5	TGTGCCAGCATGCGGGACCGGCAAGAGACCCAGTACTTC	CASMRDRQETQYF
.	TRBD2	TRBJ2-5	TRBV5-1	TGCGCCAGCAGCTTGGGCCTAGCGGTACAAGAGACCCAGTACTTC	CASSLGLAVQETQYF
.	.	TRBJ2-1	TRBV7-6	TGTGCCAGCAGCTTAGTTGCGGGGAGAAACAATGAGCAGTTCTTC	CASSLVAGRNNEQFF
few	.	TRBJ1-5	TRBV7-3	TGTGCCAGCAGCATCTCTCCGGGGCCCAATCAGCCCCAGCATTTT	CASSISPGPNQPQHF
.	TRBD2	TRBJ2-3	TRBV30	TGTGCCTGGTTGCCCGGCGGGAGGCGCACAGATACGCAGTATTTT	CAWLPGGRRTDTQYF
.	TRBD2	TRBJ2-2	TRBV7-8	TGTGCCAGCAGCTTAACTAGCGCGGCGAACACCGGGGAGCTGTTTTTT	CASSLTSAANTGELFF
.	TRBD1	TRBJ1-3	TRBV6-5	TGTGCCAGCAGTTACTCGGGACAGGGAGTTGGAAACACCATATATTTT	CASSYSGQGVGNTIYF
once	TRBD2	TRBJ2-2	TRBV5-4	TGTGCCAGCAGCTTAGGACTAGCGGGAGAGACCGGGGAGCTGTTTTTT	CASSLGLAGETGELFF
.	.	TRBJ1-1	TRBV28	TGTGCCAGCAGTTGGCAGGAGGGATCTTTCTTT	CASSWQEGSFF
.	.	TRBJ1-6	TRBV19	TGTGCCAGTAGTGAGGACCCTAAACCCCTCCACTTT	CASSEDPKPLHF
.	.	TRBJ2-3	TRBV29-1	TGCAGCGTTGAAGATGGGGGGACCCTCTCTAGCACAGATACGCAGTATTTT	CSVEDGGTLSSTDTQYF
few	.	TRBJ1-2	TRBV7-9	TGTGCCAGCATGGAACTCGAGTCGGTCTATGGCTACACCTTC	CASMELESVYGYTF
once	.	TRBJ2-7	TRBV5-4	TGTGCCAGCAGCCCTGGGACGCCCCCCTACGAGCAGTACTTC	CASSPGTPPYEQYF
.	.	TRBJ2-3	TRBV7-9	TGTGCCAGCAGCTTACCGGTCGACAAGGGACCCACAGATACGCAGTATTTT	CASSLPVDKGPTDTQYF
.	.	TRBJ1-2	TRBV5-4	TGTGCCAGCAGCTACTTCCCCGGGGACGGCAGTGGCTACACCTTC	CASSYFPGDGSGYTF
.	.	TRBJ2-1	TRBV28	TGTGCCAGCAGGCGTCAAAATGAGCAGTTCTTC	CASRRQNEQFF
.	.	TRBJ2-7	TRBV28	TGTGCCAGCATCGGCTTAACCTACGAGCAGTACTTC	CASIGLTYEQYF
.	.	TRBJ1-5	TRBV11-2	TGTGCCAGCAGCTCCTCATCGACACAGCCCCAGCATTTT	CASSSSSTQPQHF
.	.	TRBJ1-6	TRBV6-2/TRBV6-3	TGTGCCAGCAGCCCCAGTCGGGGAAGGGCCCTCCACTTT	CASSPSRGRALHF
.	.	TRBJ1-2	TRBV18	TGTGCCAGCTCACCGGAATCCAGGGTCAGTAACTATGGCTACACCTTC	CASSPESRVSNYGYTF
.	TRBD2	TRBJ2-3	TRBV7-9	TGTGCCAGCACCCAAGCGGGAGGTGGGACAGATACGCAGTATTTT	CASTQAGGGTDTQYF
.	.	TRBJ2-5	TRBV21-1	TGTGCCAGCAGCAAGGTCTCCCAGCCTTTGACCCAGTACTTC	CASSKVSQPLTQYF
once	TRBD2	TRBJ2-7	TRBV28	TGTGCCAGCAGTCTACCCGGGACTAGCGCCTACGAGCAGTACTTC	CASSLPGTSAYEQYF
.	TRBD1	TRBJ2-7	TRBV3-1/TRBV3-2	TGTGCCAGCAGCCCTACCGGGACAGGGGACAAGCGGGACAACGAGCAGTACTTC	CASSPTGTGDKRDNEQYF